The 20 T cell receptor beta chains given below trace back to one sample, sequenced in a study of shared clonotypes between healthy human individuals. The naive CD8 subset, CD45RO-negative cells positively selected for CCR7, excluded terminally differentiated effector memory CD45RA+ cells. The data were produced by immunoSEQ multiplex PCR, yet TCRdb's version contains in-frame clones alone and is incomplete. The sample includes roughly 2.1 million clones, 85% to 95% of them seen just once. The source material was naive CD8+ T cells from PBMCs. Receptors were obtained from a man aged 18 to 30 in good health. Some clones in this sample may be carry-over from other donors' samples.

V gene TRBV5-4 combines with J gene TRBJ2-5, with D perhaps matching TRBD1 (6 bases). CDR1 is SGHNT and CDR2 is YYREEE in the germline V gene (reference sequence). V was shortened by 4 bases and J by 4 bases, with 17 bases between the two germline ends. This CDR3 region has 15 residues. CDR3 sequence reads: CASSPPPGAAETQYF. The CDR3 DNA is TGTGCCAGCAGCCCCCCGCCAGGGGCGGCAGAGACCCAGTACTTC.

This clone was picked up one time. Distinct nucleotide sequences in the sample also encode this CDR3. The chain is built from TRBV28 and TRBJ2-2; no clear D. The CDR3 spans 14 residues. V gave up 2 bases and J gave up 2 bases, with 6 bases separating them. Looked up from germline, CDR1 is MDHEN and CDR2 is SYDVKM. CDR3 sequence reads: CASSLPGNTGELFF. In nucleotides, the CDR3 is TGTGCCAGCAGTTTACCCGGAAACACCGGGGAGCTGTTTTTT. Using reference TRBV28 and TRBJ2-2 for the parts outside the CDR3, the full variable domain is DVKVTQSSRYLVKRTGEKVFLECVQDMDHENMFWYRQDPGLGLRLIYFSYDVKMKEKGDIPEGYSVSREKKERFSLILESASTNQTSMYLCASSLPGNTGELFFGEGSRLTVL.

The chain uses TRBV7-9 and TRBJ2-7; 11 bases align to TRBD2. There are 15 residues in the CDR3. Germline V CDR1 and CDR2: SEHNR, FQNEAQ (reference sequence). V lost 3 bases, J lost 3 bases, and 4 bases stayed unmatched. The CDR3 is CASSLGTSGIYEQYF. The CDR3 bases are TGTGCCAGCAGCTTGGGGACTAGCGGCATCTACGAGCAGTACTTC.

The V call is TRBV4-3, the J call TRBJ2-3, with no clear D. Trimming took 1 base from V and 2 from J, leaving 7 bases between them. Germline lookup yields CDR1 LGHNA and CDR2 YSLEER. The CDR3 runs 14 residues. The CDR3 here is CASSQGLPTDTQYF. CDR3 nucleotide sequence: TGCGCCAGCAGCCAAGGCCTACCCACAGATACGCAGTATTTT.

This clone was seen a single time. The V and J genes are TRBV29-1 and TRBJ2-3; a weak D match, TRBD2 (6 bases). The V end was cut by 8 bases, the J end by 2 bases, with 14 bases between. The CDR3 runs 13 residues. Germline V gene lookup returns CDR1 SQVTM and CDR2 ANQGSEA. CDR3 region: CSCSGVSTDTQYF. The CDR3 nucleotides are TGCAGCTGTAGCGGAGTGTCCACAGATACGCAGTATTTT.

Concerning this clone itself: The same CDR3 is also encoded by other DNA sequences in this sample. This chain links TRBV9 with TRBJ1-5; D gene ambiguous. Germline loops: CDR1 SGDLS, CDR2 YYNGEE. The CDR3 contains 13 residues. Between the trimmed V and J ends, which lost 2 bases and 1 base, there was a span of 4 bases. CDR3 amino acids: CASSVSSNQPQHF. The CDR3, as DNA: TGTGCCAGCAGCGTCAGCAGCAATCAGCCCCAGCATTTT.

The chain links TRBV7-3 to TRBJ2-1; D gene uncertain. The CDR3 covers 15 residues. V was shortened by 0 bases and J by 0 bases, with 6 bases between the two germline ends. From germline, CDR1 is SGHTA and CDR2 FQGTGA. The CDR3 sequence: CASSLTRASYNEQFF. CDR3 nucleotides: TGTGCCAGCAGCTTAACTCGGGCCTCCTACAATGAGCAGTTCTTC.

The rearrangement joins TRBV28 to TRBJ2-7; 10 bases are shared with TRBD2. Germline V gene lookup returns CDR1 MDHEN and CDR2 SYDVKM. This CDR3 has 14 residues. V lost 5 bases to trimming and J lost 1 base; unmatched junction nucleotides: 2. CDR3 sequence: CASSQGLASYEQYF. The DNA of the CDR3 is TGTGCCAGCAGTCAGGGACTAGCGTCCTACGAGCAGTACTTC.

V gene TRBV6-1 combines with J gene TRBJ1-1, with 8 positions matching TRBD1. The V gene's germline CDR1 is MNHNS and CDR2 SASEGT. The CDR3 is made up of 15 amino acids. Trimming cost V 5 bases and J 4 bases; bases outside gene matches: 9. DNA for the CDR3: TGTGCCAGCAGTCCGTGGACAGGGCAGGCCACTGAAGCTTTCTTT. Its protein is CASSPWTGQATEAFF.

The chain combines TRBV5-6 with TRBJ2-1; 8 nucleotides match TRBD2. Germline CDR1 SGHDT, CDR2 YYEEEE. CDR3 length: 15 residues. V trimming: 2 bases; J trimming: 3 bases; junction bases outside the gene matches: 4. CDR3 region: CASSFSGKGYNEQFF. CDR3 nucleotide sequence: TGTGCCAGCAGCTTTAGCGGGAAGGGCTACAATGAGCAGTTCTTC.

This clone has a single count. V gene TRBV27 combines with J gene TRBJ1-5; perhaps TRBD1 as D (5 bases). Germline CDR1 is MNHEY and CDR2 is SMNVEV (reference sequence). The ends were cut back, 6 bases at V and 4 bases at J, with 13 bases in the middle. The CDR3 has 14 residues. The DNA of the CDR3 is TGTGCCAGCAGGCCCGGGGGTGAGAATCAGCCCCAGCATTTT. This gives the protein CASRPGGENQPQHF.

This chain connects TRBV10-1 to TRBJ2-3; no definite D call. The germline V gene encodes CDR1 WNHNN and CDR2 SYGVQD (reference sequence). With 3 bases removed from V and 7 bases from J, the gap between germline ends came to 8 bases. There are 12 residues in the CDR3. CDR3 nucleotides: TGCGCCAGCAGTGATCTTGGGCATACGCAGTATTTT. This translates into CASSDLGHTQYF.

The chain couples TRBV7-9 to TRBJ2-7; D is unresolved. This CDR3 comprises 13 residues. The V gene's germline CDR1 is SEHNR and CDR2 FQNEAQ (reference sequence). V lost 5 bases and J 2 bases, leaving 10 bases between the germline ends. The CDR3 bases are TGTGCCAGCAGCCCGACAACCGCCTACGAGCAGTACTTC. Translated, it gives CASSPTTAYEQYF.

In regard to this clone: The same CDR3 arises from other DNA sequences in this sample as well. V gene TRBV6-5 combines with J gene TRBJ2-7; either TRBD1 or TRBD2 may supply D (6 bases each). Between the trimmed V and J ends, which lost 0 bases and 3 bases, there was a span of 9 bases. Germline V gives CDR1 MNHEY, CDR2 SVGAGI. CDR3 size: 14 residues. CDR3 amino acids: CASSYSEGVYEQYF. In DNA, the CDR3 is TGTGCCAGCAGTTACTCGGAGGGGGTCTACGAGCAGTACTTC.

This clone was counted once. The rearrangement joins TRBV4-1 to TRBJ2-3, with TRBD2 identical over 8 bases. V gave up 3 bases and J gave up 0 bases; unmatched junction bases: 2. Germline V gene lookup returns CDR1 MGHRA and CDR2 YSYEKL. The CDR3 sequence is 15 residues long. DNA for the CDR3: TGCGCCAGCAGCCATACTAGCGGCAGCACAGATACGCAGTATTTT. Protein sequence: CASSHTSGSTDTQYF.

This chain uses TRBV5-8 with TRBJ1-1; no reliable D call. Between the trimmed V and J ends, which lost 4 bases and 6 bases, there was a span of 10 bases. This CDR3 is built from 12 residues. Germline-derived CDR1 and CDR2 are SGHTS and YDEGEE. The DNA for the CDR3 is TGTGCCAGCAGCCGCCCCCCGGCTGAAGCTTTCTTT. This encodes CASSRPPAEAFF.

V is TRBV18 and J is TRBJ2-2; D gene uncertain. The length of the CDR3 is 17 residues. Germline-derived CDR1 and CDR2 are KGHSH and LQKENI. V lost 0 bases to trimming and J lost 2 bases, with 13 bases between them. In DNA form, the CDR3 reads TGTGCCAGCTCACCACCGGGCCCCAACCCCAACACCGGGGAGCTGTTTTTT. It specifies CASSPPGPNPNTGELFF. Complete variable domain (other parts from reference TRBV18 and TRBJ2-2): NAGVMQNPRHLVRRRGQEARLRCSPMKGHSHVYWYRQLPEEGLKFMVYLQKENIIDESGMPKERFSAEFPKEGPSILRIQQVVRGDSAAYFCASSPPGPNPNTGELFFGEGSRLTVL.

V gene TRBV19 combines with J gene TRBJ2-5; 8 nucleotides align to TRBD1. In germline, CDR1 is LNHDA, CDR2 SQIVND (reference sequence). CDR3 length equals 16 residues. Unmatched junction bases numbered 10, after V lost 5 bases and J lost 2 bases. The CDR3 here is CASSSRDRHPQETQYF. CDR3 sequence (DNA): TGTGCCAGTAGTTCCAGGGACAGGCATCCACAAGAGACCCAGTACTTC.

The chain is built from TRBV5-1 and TRBJ2-2, with 10 nucleotides matching TRBD2. J gave up 0 bases and V 4 bases, and 3 bases lay outside the gene matches. Germline lookup yields CDR1 SGHRS and CDR2 YFSETQ. The CDR3 sequence is 16 residues long. The CDR3 DNA is TGCGCCAGCAGCGCCACTAGCGGGACGAACACCGGGGAGCTGTTTTTT. Amino acids: CASSATSGTNTGELFF.

The genes are TRBV30 and TRBJ2-5; 7 positions match TRBD1. TRBJ2-7 matches the DNA end more closely, so the J call is doubtful. Per germline, CDR1 GTSNPN and CDR2 SVGIG (reference sequence). The CDR3 contains 12 residues. The chain's CDR3 is CAWGYRGYEQYF. CDR3 coding DNA: TGTGCCTGGGGTTACAGGGGCTACGAGCAGTACTTC.